Below are 20 T cell receptor beta chains sequenced from a single sample in a study of cytomegalovirus exposure and HLA in healthy donors. Clones were sequenced by immunoSEQ multiplex PCR, and TCRdb holds only the in-frame ones, with some missing. The repertoire includes 130,000 or so clones, around 90% of them detected once, and 6.2% sits in the top ten. Sequencing input: PBMCs. The source of these receptors is a woman in her thirties in good health and CMV-seropositive.

This chain joins TRBV7-3 and TRBJ2-1, with 8 bases identical to TRBD2. This CDR3 contains 15 residues. The junction had 7 bases not matched to a gene; V was cut back by 0 bases and J by 9 bases. In germline, CDR1 is SGHTA, CDR2 FQGTGA. CDR3 region: CASSLTPGLGIEQFF. In nucleotides, the CDR3 is TGTGCCAGCAGCTTAACGCCGGGACTAGGAATTGAGCAGTTCTTC.

The V call is TRBV28, the J call TRBJ1-2, with D tentatively TRBD1 (5 bases). The CDR3 is 15 residues long. Germline CDR1 reads MDHEN; CDR2 reads SYDVKM. V was pared by 3 bases and J by 1 base, with 12 bases between. The CDR3, as DNA: TGTGCCAGCAGTTTCAGGGTAAAGATTAACTATGGCTACACCTTC. Translating gives CASSFRVKINYGYTF.

The gene calls are TRBV6-6 and TRBJ2-3; 7 bases fit TRBD2. The germline gives CDR1 MNHNY, CDR2 SVGAGI (reference sequence). Unmatched junction bases numbered 3, after V lost 7 bases and J lost 5 bases. The length of the CDR3 is 12 residues. The DNA of the CDR3 is TGTGCCAGCAAAACGGGAGGAGATACGCAGTATTTT. Its translation is CASKTGGDTQYF.

This sequence joins TRBV25-1 and TRBJ1-6; 8 nucleotides agree with TRBD1. After removal of 5 bases from V and 10 bases from J, the junction contained 7 bases not matched to a gene. This CDR3 is 14 amino acids long. The germline V gene has CDR1 MGHDK and CDR2 SYGVNS. The CDR3 here is CASSKGQVGSPLHF. CDR3 nucleotide sequence: TGTGCCAGCAGTAAGGGACAGGTTGGATCACCCCTCCACTTT.

This rearrangement joins TRBV14 to TRBJ1-1; perhaps TRBD1 as D (5 bases). CDR1 is SGHDN and CDR2 is FVKESK in the germline V gene. V lost 1 base, J lost 5 bases, and 20 bases lay in between. CDR3 length equals 17 residues. CDR3: CASSQARFTPGETEAFF. The CDR3 DNA sequence: TGTGCCAGCAGCCAAGCAAGATTCACCCCGGGGGAAACTGAAGCTTTCTTT.

In the case of this clone: At one of its ends the junction is not consistent with the germline gene, which may arise from a read error. The CDR3 region has the DNA TGCGCCAGCAGCCAAGAGGGGCTAGGACAGCGACTCTTC. It is translated as CASSQEGLGQRLF. The rearrangement joins TRBV4-1 to TRBJ2-1; maybe TRBD1 (6 bases). CDR3 length equals 13 residues. CDR1 is MGHRA and CDR2 is YSYEKL in the germline V gene.

This clone has only one observation. The V call is TRBV6-1, the J call TRBJ2-7, with a possible D match to TRBD2 (6 bases). The CDR3 is 15 residues long. Per the germline V gene, CDR1 is MNHNS and CDR2 is SASEGT. V shed 5 bases and J shed 1 base, with 15 bases lying between them. Written as DNA, the CDR3 is TGTGCCAGCAGTACCCGACTAGGATCGTCCTACGAGCAGTACTTC. It is translated as CASSTRLGSSYEQYF.

This clone is a singleton in its sample. The chain employs TRBV5-1 and TRBJ2-1; D remains unclear. Germline CDR1 and CDR2: SGHRS and YFSETQ. The CDR3 spans 13 residues. Trimming took off 4 bases at V and 3 bases at J, with 8 bases between the two ends. The CDR3 DNA reads as TGCGCCAGCAGCCTTGACATCTACAATGAGCAGTTCTTC. Translation: CASSLDIYNEQFF.

The chain is built from TRBV5-1 and TRBJ2-5; a weak D match, TRBD1 (6 bases). The CDR3 has 14 amino acids. Looked up from germline, CDR1 is SGHRS and CDR2 is YFSETQ. Trimming left V 3 bases short and J 2 bases short, with 11 bases between. CDR3 sequence (DNA): TGCGCCAGCAGCTCTGGGACACCGCAAGAGACCCAGTACTTC. Residues: CASSSGTPQETQYF.

The chain couples TRBV27 to TRBJ2-7; TRBD1 agrees at 12 bases. Per germline, CDR1 MNHEY and CDR2 SMNVEV (reference sequence). V was clipped by 6 bases and J by 7 bases; unmatched bases: 7. The CDR3 runs to 14 residues. The CDR3 nucleotides are TGTGCCAGCAGCTGGGGACAGGGGGCTGGGGAGCAGTACTTC. It encodes CASSWGQGAGEQYF.

This clone appeared once. The rearrangement joins TRBV5-4 to TRBJ2-2; the match to TRBD1 covers 7 bases. Germline loops: CDR1 SGHNT, CDR2 YYREEE (reference sequence). Trimming took 4 bases from V and 10 from J; bases not matched to a gene: 16. CDR3 length: 16 amino acids. CDR3 in DNA: TGTGCCAGCAGCATAGGTGGGACAGTCATGCACCAGGAGCTGTTTTTT. This gives the protein CASSIGGTVMHQELFF.

The CDR3 here is CASSQNTATNEKLFF. CDR3 sequence (DNA): TGTGCCAGCAGCCAGAACACAGCAACTAATGAAAAACTGTTTTTT. The gene calls are TRBV7-2 and TRBJ1-4; D is ambiguous. With 5 bases removed from V and 0 bases from J, the gap between germline ends came to 10 bases. Germline V gene data show CDR1 as SGHTA and CDR2 as FQGNSA. CDR3 length: 15 residues.

The chain employs TRBV6-5 and TRBJ2-3; 7 bases are shared with TRBD1. Germline CDR1 is MNHEY and CDR2 is SVGAGI. The CDR3 consists of 14 residues. Germline trimming cut 4 bases from V and 4 bases from J; bases unmatched to any gene: 5. The CDR3 coding sequence is TGTGCCAGCAGTTTCGACAGGGCGGCAGATACGCAGTATTTT. Encoded protein: CASSFDRAADTQYF.

The gene calls are TRBV21-1 and TRBJ2-6; TRBD1 is taken as the D call from the table, unchecked against the DNA. TRBV21-1 is listed as a pseudogene. The CDR3 consists of 16 residues. Written as DNA, the CDR3 is TGTGCCAGCAGCAAAGTGGACAGATCTGGGGCCAACGTCCTGACTTTC. This gives the protein CASSKVDRSGANVLTF.

The chain links TRBV2 to TRBJ1-2, with 7 bases fitting TRBD1. The V gene end was trimmed by 8 bases and the J gene end by 8 bases; junction bases not matched to a gene: 11. The CDR3 has 13 residues. Germline-derived CDR1 and CDR2 are SNHLY and FYNNEI. DNA for the CDR3: TGTGCCAGCCAGCTAGAGGGGGCGCGCGGCTACACCTTC. It encodes CASQLEGARGYTF.

V usage is TRBV27 and J usage is TRBJ2-7, with 10 nucleotides matching TRBD2. V shed 0 bases, J shed 1 base, and the junction held 3 bases outside the gene matches. The CDR3 is made up of 16 amino acids. The germline V gene has CDR1 MNHEY and CDR2 SMNVEV (reference sequence). The CDR3 DNA follows: TGTGCCAGCAGTTTATCGGGACTAGCGCCGTCCTACGAGCAGTACTTC. It encodes CASSLSGLAPSYEQYF.

V is TRBV27 and J is TRBJ2-1, with 12 bases matching TRBD2. In germline, CDR1 is MNHEY, CDR2 SMNVEV (reference sequence). After removal of 9 bases from V and 10 bases from J, the junction contained 25 bases not matched to a gene. CDR3 length: 19 residues. CDR3: CAREKAGLAGPLLTIEQFF. CDR3 nucleotide sequence: TGTGCCAGAGAAAAAGCAGGACTAGCGGGACCTCTACTTACAATAGAGCAGTTCTTC.

The genes are TRBV29-1 and TRBJ2-7; 9 bases fit TRBD2. V lost 6 bases, J lost 5 bases, and 8 bases stayed unmatched. This CDR3 has 13 amino acids. Germline CDR1 and CDR2: SQVTM and ANQGSEA. Written as DNA, the CDR3 is TGCAGCGTCCGCCGGGCTAGCGGGAACGAGCAGTACTTC. Translated: CSVRRASGNEQYF.

This sequence joins TRBV6-1 and TRBJ2-7; 7 bases line up with TRBD2. CDR1 and CDR2 (germline): MNHNS, SASEGT. The CDR3 contains 14 residues. Trimming took 4 bases from V and 2 from J; bases not matched to a gene: 5. The CDR3 sequence is CASSGSGTTYEQYF. CDR3 bases: TGTGCCAGCAGTGGGAGCGGGACGACCTACGAGCAGTACTTC.

This clone has a single count. In nucleotides, the CDR3 is TGTGCCAGCAGTGGTATGGCGCGGGGTCGCTCCTACGAGCAGTACTTC. This translates into CASSGMARGRSYEQYF. The chain employs TRBV6-1 and TRBJ2-7; D may be TRBD2 (6 bases). V was trimmed by 4 bases and J by 0 bases, leaving 16 bases between them. This CDR3 contains 16 residues. The germline CDR1 and CDR2 sequences are MNHNS and SASEGT.